Listed below are T cell receptor beta chains from one sample, sequenced in a study of blood T cell repertoires in COVID-19. TCRdb keeps only in-frame clones here, not all; method: immunoSEQ multiplex PCR. The sample records over 70,000 clones, about 77% being singletons. Sequenced sample: peripheral blood. The receptor source for this set is a man in his 70s with COVID-19, enrolled during active disease. Both conserved end residues are part of each CDR3. A D gene is named only where the DNA matches it firmly. Rows may omit the clone size; those that give it use once, few, many or a size class.

V gene	D gene	J gene	clone size	CDR3 DNA	CDR3 protein
TRBV7-2	NA	TRBJ2-3	few	TGTGCCAGCAGCTTAGTCGCAGGGGATGGAGCAGATACGCAGTATTTT	CASSLVAGDGADTQYF
TRBV27	TRBD1	TRBJ1-2	NA	TGTGCCAGCAGTTTAACAGGGGGAGCTGGCTACACCTTC	CASSLTGGAGYTF
TRBV5-1	TRBD1	TRBJ2-7	NA	TGCGCCAGCCGCGCGACTACCGGGACAGGGAGGGACGAGCAGTACTTC	CASRATTGTGRDEQYF
TRBV23-1	NA	TRBJ1-2	once	TGCGCCAGCAGTCAAGAGACGACTGGCGGCTATGGCTACACCTTC	CASSQETTGGYGYTF
TRBV6-2/TRBV6-3	NA	TRBJ1-1	NA	TGTGCCAGCAGTTACGACGGTCGGGGCACTGAAGCTTTCTTT	CASSYDGRGTEAFF
TRBV5-1	TRBD2	TRBJ2-3	NA	TGCGCCAGCAGCCCGCGGGGCGGGGGTTCAACAGATACGCAGTATTTT	CASSPRGGGSTDTQYF
TRBV11-2	TRBD1	TRBJ2-7	few	TGTGCCAGCAGCTCCAACAGGGGAAGCCACGAGCAGTACTTC	CASSSNRGSHEQYF
TRBV27	NA	TRBJ2-7	NA	TGTGCCAGCAGTTTGGTACAGGACTACGAGCAGTACTTC	CASSLVQDYEQYF
TRBV19	NA	TRBJ2-7	NA	TGTGCCAGTAGATCCGGGAATGACCACGAGCAGTACTTC	CASRSGNDHEQYF
TRBV4-2	NA	TRBJ2-1	NA	TGTGCCAGCAGCCAATCAATCGCCCGGTCCAATGAGCAGTTCTTC	CASSQSIARSNEQFF
TRBV28	TRBD1	TRBJ2-2	once	TGTGCCAGCAGTTTGGGGCAGGGGGCGACCGGGGAGCTGTTTTTT	CASSLGQGATGELFF
TRBV28	NA	TRBJ1-5	NA	TGTGCCAGCAGTTTAGTTCGGGGGTATAGCAATCAGCCCCAGCATTTT	CASSLVRGYSNQPQHF
TRBV6-5	NA	TRBJ2-2	NA	TGTGCCAGCAGTTACCCCGGGACACAAAACACCGGGGAGCTGTTTTTT	CASSYPGTQNTGELFF
TRBV6-4	NA	TRBJ1-1	NA	TGTGCCAGCAGTATACAGGTGAACACTGAAGCTTTCTTT	CASSIQVNTEAFF
TRBV2	TRBD2	TRBJ2-7	NA	TGTGCCAGCGTAGCGGGGAAATACGAGCAGTACTTC	CASVAGKYEQYF
TRBV10-3	TRBD2	TRBJ2-5	NA	TGTGCCATCAGTGTCAGGCGGGGGATCCACGAAGAGACCCAGTACTTC	CAISVRRGIHEETQYF
TRBV5-6	NA	TRBJ2-2	NA	TGTGCCAGCAGCTTGGGACAGCTAACCGGGGAGCTGTTTTTT	CASSLGQLTGELFF
TRBV18	TRBD1	TRBJ1-5	NA	TGTGCCAGCTCACTTACACCGGGACAGGGGGCCGGGGGCAATCAGCCCCAGCATTTT	CASSLTPGQGAGGNQPQHF
TRBV6-6	NA	TRBJ1-2	once	TGTGCCAGCCACGCGGTAGGGGTGGGCTGGGGCTACACCTTC	CASHAVGVGWGYTF
TRBV5-1	TRBD1	TRBJ2-7	few	TGCGCCAGCACCAGTGGGACAGGGGGAAACTACGAGCAGTACTTC	CASTSGTGGNYEQYF
TRBV7-2	TRBD2	TRBJ2-5	NA	TGTGCCAGCAGCACGGGACTAGACGGCGAGACCCAGTACTTC	CASSTGLDGETQYF
TRBV7-9	NA	TRBJ2-3	NA	TGTGCCAGCAGCTTAGGATCCGTAACTAGCACAGATACGCAGTATTTT	CASSLGSVTSTDTQYF
TRBV19	NA	TRBJ1-1	NA	TGTGCCAGTTCTTCGGAGGTTGGGGTCACTGAAGCTTTCTTT	CASSSEVGVTEAFF
TRBV7-2	NA	TRBJ1-5	NA	TGTGCCAGCAGCTTAGATGGGGGAGGTAATCAGCCCCAGCATTTT	CASSLDGGGNQPQHF
TRBV25-1	NA	TRBJ2-3	NA	TGTGCCAGCAGCCGTAGGGACTTGACAGATACGCAGTATTTT	CASSRRDLTDTQYF
TRBV27	NA	TRBJ1-5	NA	TGTGCCAGCAGTTTACGGGGGATCAATCAGCCCCAGCATTTT	CASSLRGINQPQHF
TRBV6-6	TRBD1	TRBJ1-5	NA	TGTGCCAGCAATCCCGGGGACAGGGGTCAGCCCCAGCATTTT	CASNPGDRGQPQHF
TRBV10-3	NA	TRBJ2-1	NA	TGTGCCATCAGTGAGTCGCGAGAATACAATGAGCAGTTCTTC	CAISESREYNEQFF
TRBV11-3	TRBD1	TRBJ1-6	NA	TGTGCCAGCAGCCTCTCAGGACAGGCCAATTCACCCCTCCACTTT	CASSLSGQANSPLHF
TRBV10-1	NA	TRBJ2-3	NA	TGCGCCAGCGCCCAGGGAACCTCAGACAAAGATACGCAGTATTTT	CASAQGTSDKDTQYF
TRBV9	TRBD1	TRBJ2-5	NA	TGTGCCAGCAGCGCGACAGGGTACCAAGAGACCCAGTACTTC	CASSATGYQETQYF
TRBV10-3	NA	TRBJ2-2	few	TGTGCCATCAGCTCTTTTCCGAAACAGGGCGGGGAGCTGTTTTTT	CAISSFPKQGGELFF
TRBV19	NA	TRBJ2-1	NA	TGTGCCAGTAGTATGGGGCGGGGTCCCTACAATGAGCAGTTCTTC	CASSMGRGPYNEQFF
TRBV3-1/TRBV3-2	NA	TRBJ1-2	NA	TGTGCCAGCAGCCAAGATACAGGGTTTCCTTATGGCTACACCTTC	CASSQDTGFPYGYTF
TRBV5-1	NA	TRBJ1-1	NA	TGCGCCAGCAGCTCGGATACCAGGGCGAACACTGAAGCTTTCTTT	CASSSDTRANTEAFF
TRBV9	NA	TRBJ2-7	NA	TGTGCCAGCAGCCATACTGGTACGGGAGAGCAGTACTTC	CASSHTGTGEQYF
TRBV29-1	TRBD2	TRBJ2-7	NA	TGCAGCGTTCTTAAACTAGCGCGAGTCTCCTACGAGCAGTACTTC	CSVLKLARVSYEQYF
TRBV3-1/TRBV3-2	TRBD1	TRBJ1-4	NA	TGTGCCAGCAGCCAATACGGGACAGGGGATGAAAAACTGTTTTTT	CASSQYGTGDEKLFF
TRBV6-2/TRBV6-3	NA	TRBJ1-6	few	TGTGCCAGCAGTGGACAGCTCCGCTCCTATAATTCACCCCTCCACTTT	CASSGQLRSYNSPLHF
TRBV7-9	TRBD2	TRBJ2-3	once	TGTGCCAGCAGCCCGCTAGCGGGAGAGACCCAAGGTAGCACAGATACGCAGTATTTT	CASSPLAGETQGSTDTQYF
TRBV5-1	TRBD1	TRBJ1-2	NA	TGCGCCAGCAGCTTGGTGGCCAGGGGGCGGGAAGATGGCTACACCTTC	CASSLVARGREDGYTF
TRBV11-3	TRBD1	TRBJ1-1	NA	TGTGCCAGCAGCCCGAGGGGGGCAGGGGGCACTGAAGCTTTCTTT	CASSPRGAGGTEAFF